Following are 26 T cell receptor beta chains from one sample sequenced in a study of blood T cell repertoires in COVID-19. Clones were sequenced by immunoSEQ multiplex PCR, and TCRdb holds only the in-frame ones, with some missing. Of around 250,000 clones listed, over 80% are singletons. Sequencing was done on a sample of PBMCs or T cells enriched from blood (not recorded which). These receptors were obtained from a woman aged 40 to 55 who had been exposed to COVID-19.

This sequence joins TRBV11-3 and TRBJ2-1, with D maybe TRBD2 (5 bases). The germline V and J ends were trimmed by 3 bases and 0 bases, with 9 bases remaining between them. CDR3 length: 15 residues. Germline V CDR1 and CDR2: SGHNT, YENEEA. The CDR3 bases are TGTGCCAGCAGCTTGAGCGGATTCTCCTACAATGAGCAGTTCTTC. The encoded protein is CASSLSGFSYNEQFF.

The chain has TRBV19 and TRBJ1-5; 7 bases map to TRBD1. The CDR3 sequence is 15 residues long. Germline V gives CDR1 LNHDA, CDR2 SQIVND (reference sequence). The V gene end was trimmed by 2 bases and the J gene end by 4 bases; junction bases not matched to a gene: 5. The CDR3 reads CASSIRQGSNQPQHF. The DNA of the CDR3 is TGTGCCAGTAGTATAAGACAGGGATCTAATCAGCCCCAGCATTTT.

The gene calls are TRBV15 and TRBJ1-2, with 7 bases identical to TRBD1. CDR1 and CDR2 (germline): LNHNV, YYDKDF (reference sequence). Unmatched junction bases numbered 4, after V lost 5 bases and J lost 4 bases. The CDR3 is 13 amino acids. The CDR3 spells CATSPGTAYGYTF. CDR3 nucleotide sequence: TGTGCCACCAGCCCCGGGACAGCCTATGGCTACACCTTC. Full variable domain (missing parts from reference TRBV15 and TRBJ1-2): DAMVIQNPRYQVTQFGKPVTLSCSQTLNHNVMYWYQQKSSQAPKLLFHYYDKDFNNEADTPDNFQSRRPNTSFCFLDIRSPGLGDTAMYLCATSPGTAYGYTFGSGTRLTVV.

The V and J genes are TRBV6-5 and TRBJ1-5, with D possibly TRBD1 on 5 matching bases. The germline CDR1 and CDR2 sequences are MNHEY and SVGAGI. Trimming shortened V by 6 bases and J by 3 bases, and 9 bases separated the two germline ends. This CDR3 contains 13 residues. CDR3 nucleotides: TGTGCCAGCAGAGGCAGGGTCAATCAGCCCCAGCATTTT. Translating it yields CASRGRVNQPQHF.

CDR3 amino acids: CASRRDSTRKLFF. Here the CDR3 DNA reads TGTGCCAGCAGGAGGGACTCCACACGGAAACTGTTTTTT. The chain carries TRBV28 and TRBJ1-4; D is perhaps TRBD1 (5 bases). Trimming pared 6 bases from V and 11 bases from J, leaving 16 bases between. Germline V gene data show CDR1 as MDHEN and CDR2 as SYDVKM. There are 13 residues in the CDR3. Looking up the rest from reference TRBV28 and TRBJ1-4 gives the full variable domain: DVKVTQSSRYLVKRTGEKVFLECVQDMDHENMFWYRQDPGLGLRLIYFSYDVKMKEKGDIPEGYSVSREKKERFSLILESASTNQTSMYLCASRRDSTRKLFFGSGTQLSVL.

V gene TRBV15 combines with J gene TRBJ1-1; D is undetermined. V was cut by 1 base and J by 5 bases, with 11 bases left in between. The CDR3 is made up of 14 amino acids. CDR1 LNHNV and CDR2 YYDKDF come from the germline V gene (reference sequence). CDR3 in DNA: TGTGCCACCAGCAGAGGAGGTGGCTGGACTGAAGCTTTCTTT. Protein: CATSRGGGWTEAFF. Complete variable domain (other parts from reference TRBV15 and TRBJ1-1): DAMVIQNPRYQVTQFGKPVTLSCSQTLNHNVMYWYQQKSSQAPKLLFHYYDKDFNNEADTPDNFQSRRPNTSFCFLDIRSPGLGDTAMYLCATSRGGGWTEAFFGQGTRLTVV.

This rearrangement joins TRBV7-8 to TRBJ2-7, with 10 bases aligning to TRBD1. Per germline, CDR1 SGHVS and CDR2 FQNEAQ. Unmatched junction bases numbered 8, after V lost 1 base and J lost 2 bases. The CDR3 extends over 17 amino acids. CDR3 protein: CASSLGSSGTGAYEQYF. CDR3 in DNA: TGTGCCAGCAGCTTAGGTTCTTCCGGGACAGGGGCCTACGAGCAGTACTTC. The whole variable domain, filled in from reference TRBV7-8 and TRBJ2-7, reads GAGVSQSPRYKVAKRGQDVALRCDPISGHVSLFWYQQALGQGPEFLTYFQNEAQLDKSGLPSDRFFAERPEGSVSTLKIQRTQQEDSAVYLCASSLGSSGTGAYEQYFGPGTRLTVT.

V gene TRBV2 combines with J gene TRBJ1-1; 7 nucleotides line up with TRBD1. After removal of 11 bases from V and 4 bases from J, the junction contained 7 bases not matched to a gene. CDR3 size: 12 residues. CDR1 is SNHLY and CDR2 is FYNNEI in the germline V gene. The CDR3 nucleotides are TGTGCCGGGCGCTGGGACAGCACTGAAGCTTTCTTT. Its protein is CAGRWDSTEAFF.

This chain joins TRBV7-8 and TRBJ2-5; unclear D gene. The ends were cut back, 3 bases at V and 5 bases at J, with 4 bases in the middle. Germline V gene sequence: CDR1 SGHVS, CDR2 FQNEAQ. The CDR3 is 11 residues long. The CDR3 coding sequence is TGTGCCAGCAGCTTCCGGGAGACCCAGTACTTC. The encoded protein is CASSFRETQYF.

This clone was counted a few times. The chain links TRBV24-1 to TRBJ2-7; 8 nucleotides align to TRBD1. The J segment lost 2 bases and the V segment lost 5 bases, leaving 10 bases of the junction unmatched. The CDR3 runs 16 residues. The germline CDR1 and CDR2 sequences are KGHDR and SFDVKD. CDR3 amino acids: CATSGRQGQVTYEQYV. The CDR3 region has the DNA TGTGCCACCAGTGGTCGGCAGGGACAGGTGACCTACGAGCAGTACGTC.

The V and J genes are TRBV28 and TRBJ1-2; no clear D. The germline V and J ends were trimmed by 3 bases and 2 bases, with 10 bases remaining between them. The V gene's germline CDR1 is MDHEN and CDR2 SYDVKM. This CDR3 is 14 amino acids long. Here the CDR3 DNA reads TGTGCCAGCAGTTTTCCCACCAGAAACTATGGCTACACCTTC. It specifies CASSFPTRNYGYTF.

The chain carries TRBV27 and TRBJ1-4, with 9 bases that match TRBD1. Germline loops: CDR1 MNHEY, CDR2 SMNVEV (reference sequence). This CDR3 region has 15 residues. After removal of 6 bases from V and 4 bases from J, the junction contained 6 bases not matched to a gene. DNA of the CDR3: TGTGCCAGCAGCCTCGGGACAGGGCGTAATGAAAAACTGTTTTTT. Translating it yields CASSLGTGRNEKLFF.

The CDR3 loop is CAWRGEAPLHF. As DNA, the CDR3 is TGTGCCTGGAGAGGGGAGGCACCCCTCCACTTT. The chain is built from TRBV30 and TRBJ1-6, with a possible D match to TRBD1 (5 bases). This CDR3 is 11 amino acids long. Trimming removed 3 bases at V and 11 bases at J, with 8 bases between. Germline lookup yields CDR1 GTSNPN and CDR2 SVGIG (reference sequence).

The chain uses TRBV28 and TRBJ1-2; the match to TRBD1 covers 10 bases. V was pared by 6 bases and J by 4 bases, with 8 bases of the junction left unmatched. The germline V gene encodes CDR1 MDHEN and CDR2 SYDVKM. The CDR3 covers 15 residues. DNA for the CDR3: TGTGCCAGCAGGGCTCCGGGACAGGGGCTCTATGGCTACACCTTC. Its protein product is CASRAPGQGLYGYTF.

The V gene is TRBV7-8, the J gene TRBJ1-1, with 7 bases fitting TRBD1. This CDR3 is built from 14 residues. Germline assignment: CDR1 SGHVS and CDR2 FQNEAQ. V was clipped by 3 bases and J by 6 bases; unmatched bases: 7. The CDR3 bases are TGTGCCAGCAGCTTCTCAGGGGGAAAATCTGAAGCTTTCTTT. This gives the protein CASSFSGGKSEAFF.

This chain links TRBV9 with TRBJ2-1, with D unclear. In germline, CDR1 is SGDLS, CDR2 YYNGEE. V was pared by 1 base and J by 0 bases, with 11 bases between. The CDR3 spans 16 residues. CDR3 protein: CASSVLPKSSYNEQFF. The CDR3 nucleotides are TGTGCCAGCAGCGTACTCCCGAAGAGCTCCTACAATGAGCAGTTCTTC. The full variable domain, in which reference TRBV9 and TRBJ2-1 provide the parts outside the CDR3, is DSGVTQTPKHLITATGQRVTLRCSPRSGDLSVYWYQQSLDQGLQFLIQYYNGEERAKGNILERFSAQQFPDLHSELNLSSLELGDSALYFCASSVLPKSSYNEQFFGPGTRLTVL.

The chain couples TRBV28 to TRBJ2-1, with 8 bases fitting TRBD1. The ends lost 7 bases at V and 2 bases at J; junction bases unmatched: 7. CDR1 is MDHEN, CDR2 SYDVKM, per germline. This CDR3 is 15 amino acids long. The CDR3 bases are TGTGCCAGCACCAGGACAGGGATAACCTACAATGAGCAGTTCTTC. Its protein is CASTRTGITYNEQFF.

The sample holds one count of this clone. The chain employs TRBV28 and TRBJ2-2; TRBD1 aligns across 7 bases. Germline V CDR1 and CDR2: MDHEN, SYDVKM. The CDR3 length is 14 residues. J gave up 5 bases and V 6 bases, and 6 bases lay outside the gene matches. In DNA form, the CDR3 reads TGTGCCAGCAGATGGACAGGCTTGACCGGGGAGCTGTTTTTT. Translation gives CASRWTGLTGELFF.

The rearrangement joins TRBV10-1 to TRBJ1-2; 7 nucleotides align to TRBD1. Germline values: CDR1 WNHNN, CDR2 SYGVQD (reference sequence). The CDR3 is 18 residues long. V shed 5 bases, J shed 0 bases, and the junction held 15 bases outside the gene matches. For the CDR3, the DNA is TGCGCCAGCAGTCATACCAAAACGGACAGGAGGTCTAACTATGGCTACACCTTC. This translates into CASSHTKTDRRSNYGYTF.

The J gene is TRBJ2-5, the V gene TRBV6-5, with 7 bases aligning to TRBD2. Germline V gives CDR1 MNHEY, CDR2 SVGAGI. CDR3 length: 13 amino acids. Trimming took 6 bases from V and 4 from J; bases not matched to a gene: 5. CDR3 loop: CASSNGGSETQYF. CDR3 nucleotide sequence: TGTGCCAGCAGCAACGGGGGGTCAGAGACCCAGTACTTC.

This sequence joins TRBV7-7 and TRBJ1-3, with D perhaps matching TRBD1 (6 bases). V lost 3 bases and J lost 4, with 13 bases in between. The CDR3 has 15 amino acids. Germline V gene sequence: CDR1 SSHAT, CDR2 FNYEAQ (reference sequence). CDR3 DNA sequence: TGTGCCAGCAGCTTGGGCAGGGGTTCCGGAAACACCATATATTTT. This gives the protein CASSLGRGSGNTIYF.

The chain joins TRBV4-1 to TRBJ2-1, with 11 positions matching TRBD2. V lost 1 base, J lost 4 bases, and 18 bases stayed unmatched. This CDR3 is built from 21 residues. The germline CDR1 and CDR2 sequences are MGHRA and YSYEKL. CDR3 nucleotides: TGCGCCAGCAGCCAAGGGAGGGTGGGGACTAGCGGCACGACACGATACAATGAGCAGTTCTTC. It specifies CASSQGRVGTSGTTRYNEQFF.

V usage is TRBV27 and J usage is TRBJ1-1, with 9 bases aligning to TRBD1. Germline-derived CDR1 and CDR2 are MNHEY and SMNVEV (reference sequence). V lost 5 bases to trimming and J lost 6 bases; unmatched junction nucleotides: 4. There are 13 residues in the CDR3. The CDR3 loop reads CASSVTGGSEAFF. The CDR3 DNA is TGTGCCAGCAGTGTAACAGGGGGCTCTGAAGCTTTCTTT.

The V call is TRBV4-1, the J call TRBJ2-2; D gene ambiguous. V lost 2 bases and J lost 1, with 8 bases in between. CDR3 length equals 15 residues. Germline V gene data show CDR1 as MGHRA and CDR2 as YSYEKL. Here the CDR3 reads CASSQPHKNTGELFF. DNA for the CDR3: TGCGCCAGCAGCCAACCCCACAAGAACACCGGGGAGCTGTTTTTT.

The rearrangement uses TRBV4-1 and TRBJ2-2; maybe TRBD2 (6 bases). Looked up from germline, CDR1 is MGHRA and CDR2 is YSYEKL. V was pared by 0 bases and J by 5 bases, with 19 bases between. The CDR3 length is 18 residues. The DNA for the CDR3 is TGCGCCAGCAGCCAAGATCAAGCGGGTGGGTACGGAACCGGGGAGCTGTTTTTT. Protein sequence: CASSQDQAGGYGTGELFF.

This chain uses TRBV12-3 or TRBV12-4 with TRBJ2-5; 8 positions agree with TRBD1. Trimming cost V 5 bases and J 4 bases; bases outside gene matches: 3. CDR3 length equals 13 residues. CDR3 sequence: CASSRTGPETQYF. CDR3 in DNA: TGTGCCAGCAGTCGGACAGGGCCAGAGACCCAGTACTTC.